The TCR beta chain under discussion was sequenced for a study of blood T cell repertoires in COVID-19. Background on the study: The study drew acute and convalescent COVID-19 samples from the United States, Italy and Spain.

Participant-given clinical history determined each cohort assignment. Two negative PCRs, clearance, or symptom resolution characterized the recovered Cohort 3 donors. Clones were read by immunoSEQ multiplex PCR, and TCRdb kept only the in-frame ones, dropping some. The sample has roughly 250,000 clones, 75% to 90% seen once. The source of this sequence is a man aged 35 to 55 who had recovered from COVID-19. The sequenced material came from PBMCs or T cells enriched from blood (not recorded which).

The CDR3 nucleotides read TGTGCCAGCAAAGGGGCTGAGAGCTCCTATAATTCACCCCTCCACTTT. Translating gives CASKGAESSYNSPLHF. The V gene is TRBV28, the J gene TRBJ1-6, with D tentatively TRBD1 (5 bases). V was cut by 7 bases and J by 0 bases, with 13 bases left in between. Germline CDR1 is MDHEN and CDR2 is SYDVKM. CDR3 length equals 16 residues.